This T cell receptor (beta chain) comes out of a study of blood T cell repertoires in COVID-19. The table came from immunoSEQ multiplex PCR; TCRdb's copy has only in-frame clones and leaves some out. This table has more than 300,000 clones, about 84% appearing once. This receptor was taken from a woman aged 45-59 years with acute or convalescent COVID-19. Sequences were obtained from peripheral blood.

The CDR3 spells CASSLILDQETQYF. The CDR3 DNA reads TGTGCCAGCTCACTTATACTAGATCAAGAGACCCAGTACTTC. The J gene is TRBJ2-5, the V gene TRBV18; maybe TRBD2 (5 bases). The CDR3 contains 14 residues. In germline, CDR1 is KGHSH, CDR2 LQKENI. With 4 bases removed from V and 2 bases from J, the gap between germline ends came to 11 bases.